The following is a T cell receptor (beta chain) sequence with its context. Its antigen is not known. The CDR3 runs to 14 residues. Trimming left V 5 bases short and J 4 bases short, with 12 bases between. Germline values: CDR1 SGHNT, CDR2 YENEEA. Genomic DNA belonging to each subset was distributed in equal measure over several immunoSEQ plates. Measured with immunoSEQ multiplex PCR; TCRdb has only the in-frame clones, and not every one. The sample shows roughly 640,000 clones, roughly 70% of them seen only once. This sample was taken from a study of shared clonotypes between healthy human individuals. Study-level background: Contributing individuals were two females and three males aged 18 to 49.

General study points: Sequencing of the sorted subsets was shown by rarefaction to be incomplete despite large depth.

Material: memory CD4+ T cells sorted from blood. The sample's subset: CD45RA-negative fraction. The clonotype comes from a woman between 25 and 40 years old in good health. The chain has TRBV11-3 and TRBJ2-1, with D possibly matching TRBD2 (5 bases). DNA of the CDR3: TGTGCCAGCAGCCGGGGTTTCGGATACAATGAGCAGTTCTTC. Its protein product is CASSRGFGYNEQFF.